One and the same sample provided the 24 T cell receptor beta chains below, sequenced in a study of technical replicates of blood from a handful of donors. The protocol was immunoSEQ multiplex PCR, while the TCRdb copy is restricted to in-frame clones and leaves out a portion. This repertoire shows about 70,000 clones, under 99% found once; its top ten account for approximately 0.2%. Sequencing was carried out using T cells isolated from PBMCs. These receptors all stem from a human donor in good health.

This chain uses TRBV5-1 with TRBJ2-3; perhaps TRBD2 as D (6 bases). The CDR3 consists of 16 residues. V dropped 1 base and J dropped 0 bases, with 12 bases sitting between them. The germline CDR1 and CDR2 sequences are SGHRS and YFSETQ. The CDR3 protein is CASSLSLSGSTDTQYF. Written as DNA, the CDR3 is TGCGCCAGCAGCTTGAGTCTTAGCGGTAGCACAGATACGCAGTATTTT.

The rearrangement uses TRBV27 and TRBJ2-3; D is unclear. The V gene lost 8 bases and the J gene lost 8 bases, with 14 bases spanning the gap. Per the germline V gene, CDR1 is MNHEY and CDR2 is SMNVEV (reference sequence). This CDR3 is built from 12 residues. For the CDR3, the DNA is TGTGCCAGCGTGAACTATGACCGTACGCAGTATTTT. Translated: CASVNYDRTQYF.

This clone came up once. The rearrangement joins TRBV28 to TRBJ1-1, with TRBD1 matching over 7 bases. From germline, CDR1 is MDHEN and CDR2 SYDVKM. The V segment lost 7 bases and the J segment 7 bases; nucleotides outside the gene matches: 12. The CDR3 has 14 amino acids. The CDR3: CASTTLGGPYEAFF. The DNA for the CDR3 is TGTGCCAGCACAACGCTAGGGGGCCCCTATGAAGCTTTCTTT. The full variable domain, rest sourced from reference TRBV28 and TRBJ1-1, is DVKVTQSSRYLVKRTGEKVFLECVQDMDHENMFWYRQDPGLGLRLIYFSYDVKMKEKGDIPEGYSVSREKKERFSLILESASTNQTSMYLCASTTLGGPYEAFFGQGTRLTVV.

This clone was counted between two and nine times. The chain links TRBV6-6 to TRBJ1-1; D may be TRBD1 (5 bases). Trimming left V 7 bases short and J 6 bases short, with 15 bases between. The germline V gene encodes CDR1 MNHNY and CDR2 SVGAGI (reference sequence). This CDR3 comprises 13 residues. CDR3 sequence (DNA): TGTGCCAGCACCTACGGGGGGTTTGCTGAAGCTTTCTTT. Its translation is CASTYGGFAEAFF.

This CDR3 reads CASIQGSYNEQFF. The CDR3, as DNA: TGCGCCAGCATACAGGGAAGCTACAATGAGCAGTTCTTC. The V gene is TRBV10-2, the J gene TRBJ2-1; D is perhaps TRBD1 (6 bases). Germline lookup yields CDR1 WSHSY and CDR2 SAAADI. The germline V and J ends were trimmed by 7 bases and 3 bases, with 10 bases remaining between them. The CDR3 consists of 13 residues.

The rearrangement joins TRBV11-3 to TRBJ2-5; weak D call: TRBD1 (6 bases). The CDR3 runs to 14 residues. Trimming shortened V by 6 bases and J by 5 bases, and 16 bases separated the two germline ends. Per the germline V gene, CDR1 is SGHNT and CDR2 is YENEEA. CDR3 sequence (DNA): TGTGCCAGCAGTCAGGGGAGCTCGTTGGAGACCCAGTACTTC. It yields the protein CASSQGSSLETQYF.

The V and J genes are TRBV10-1 and TRBJ2-1; 12 bases fit TRBD2. Germline CDR1 and CDR2: WNHNN and SYGVQD (reference sequence). This CDR3 comprises 17 residues. After removal of 6 bases from V and 6 bases from J, the junction contained 12 bases not matched to a gene. CDR3 protein: CASSDPRGLAGFNEQFF. As DNA, the CDR3 is TGCGCCAGCAGCGATCCTCGGGGACTAGCGGGCTTCAATGAGCAGTTCTTC.

The chain is built from TRBV14 and TRBJ2-7, with a tentative D call TRBD1 (6 bases). Trimming removed 1 base from V and 1 base from J, with 20 bases in between. The CDR3 length is 18 residues. Germline-derived CDR1 and CDR2 are SGHDN and FVKESK. DNA for the CDR3: TGTGCCAGCAGCCAAGGAGGTGCAGGGGCTACTCCTTCCTACGAGCAGTACTTC. It encodes CASSQGGAGATPSYEQYF.

The rearrangement joins TRBV7-8 to TRBJ2-3; 11 bases agree with TRBD2. Germline V gives CDR1 SGHVS, CDR2 FQNEAQ. V lost 4 bases and J lost 5; bases outside the gene matches: 2. There are 14 residues in the CDR3. CDR3 in amino acids: CASSSGLAGDTQYF. In nucleotides, the CDR3 is TGTGCCAGCAGCTCTGGACTAGCGGGAGATACGCAGTATTTT.

This chain links TRBV27 with TRBJ2-3; D may be TRBD1 (8 bases). This CDR3 has 20 amino acids. Germline CDR1 and CDR2: MNHEY and SMNVEV (reference sequence). V was trimmed by 2 bases and J by 0 bases, leaving 24 bases between them. DNA for the CDR3: TGTGCCAGCAGTTTACAACAGGGGGTATTCACTAGCGCTAGCACAGATACGCAGTATTTT. Translation: CASSLQQGVFTSASTDTQYF.

The chain recombines TRBV7-3 with TRBJ2-7, with 14 bases aligning to TRBD2. The CDR3 contains 14 residues. CDR1 and CDR2 (germline): SGHTA, FQGTGA. V gave up 2 bases and J gave up 6 bases; unmatched junction bases: 0. CDR3 DNA sequence: TGTGCCAGCAGCTTAGGGACTAGCGGGAGCGAGCAGTACTTC. Amino acids: CASSLGTSGSEQYF.

This clone was found once. The chain recombines TRBV29-1 with TRBJ2-7, with D possibly matching TRBD1 (7 bases). Germline CDR1 SQVTM, CDR2 ANQGSEA. The germline V and J ends were trimmed by 8 bases and 6 bases, with 17 bases remaining between them. The CDR3 has 12 amino acids. The CDR3 nucleotides read TGCAGCATTGGCACAGGGGAGGTCGAGCAGTACTTC. Residues: CSIGTGEVEQYF.

This sequence joins TRBV12-5 and TRBJ2-5; 9 bases are a match to TRBD2. The CDR3 extends over 15 amino acids. Germline CDR1 LGHNT, CDR2 FRNRAP. With 6 bases clipped from V and 3 bases from J, the junction kept 8 bases outside the gene matches. This chain's CDR3 is CASGFSSGREETQYF. CDR3 sequence (DNA): TGTGCTAGTGGGTTCAGTAGCGGGAGAGAAGAGACCCAGTACTTC.

V usage is TRBV7-9 and J usage is TRBJ1-1, with 8 bases lining up with TRBD1. The CDR3 has 17 amino acids. Trimming took 3 bases from V and 4 from J; bases not matched to a gene: 13. CDR1 and CDR2 (germline): SEHNR, FQNEAQ (reference sequence). The DNA for the CDR3 is TGTGCCAGCAGCTTCCCCCCGGGCCGGACAGGGATCACTGAAGCTTTCTTT. Amino acid sequence: CASSFPPGRTGITEAFF.

This chain uses TRBV4-1 with TRBJ2-7; no firm D call. The length of the CDR3 is 18 residues. Trimming took 0 bases from V and 4 from J, leaving 22 bases between them. Germline lookup yields CDR1 MGHRA and CDR2 YSYEKL. CDR3 nucleotides: TGCGCCAGCAGCCAAGACGGTGGAGCTCTCATTCCCCTATACGAGCAGTACTTC. Its translation is CASSQDGGALIPLYEQYF.

V is TRBV5-1 and J is TRBJ2-7; 9 bases agree with TRBD2. The CDR3 consists of 15 residues. CDR1 and CDR2 from the germline V gene are SGHRS and YFSETQ. Trimming at V came to 0 bases and at J to 4 bases, leaving 5 bases not matched to a gene. The CDR3 nucleotides read TGCGCCAGCAGCTTGGGTGCGGGGGGGGTGTACGAGCAGTACTTC. It translates to CASSLGAGGVYEQYF.

V usage is TRBV10-3 and J usage is TRBJ2-2; perhaps TRBD2 as D (6 bases). Trimming removed 2 bases at V and 2 bases at J, with 9 bases between. The CDR3 has 15 residues. Germline CDR1 is ENHRY and CDR2 is SYGVKD. CDR3 residues: CAISELGLNTGELFF. Written as DNA, the CDR3 is TGTGCCATCAGTGAGCTTGGACTAAACACCGGGGAGCTGTTTTTT.

This sequence joins TRBV11-2 and TRBJ1-3; a weak D match, TRBD1 (5 bases). Germline V gives CDR1 SGHAT, CDR2 FQNNGV. This CDR3 spans 14 amino acids. V was shortened by 0 bases and J by 4 bases, with 7 bases between the two germline ends. The CDR3 spells CASSLERGGNTIYF. Written as DNA, the CDR3 is TGTGCCAGCAGCTTAGAGCGGGGGGGAAACACCATATATTTT. The variable domain in full, with the rest retrieved from reference TRBV11-2 and TRBJ1-3, is EAGVAQSPRYKIIEKRQSVAFWCNPISGHATLYWYQQILGQGPKLLIQFQNNGVVDDSQLPKDRFSAERLKGVDSTLKIQPAKLEDSAVYLCASSLERGGNTIYFGEGSWLTVV.

This clone is a singleton in its sample. This chain uses TRBV7-9 with TRBJ2-7; D is perhaps TRBD2 (7 bases). The length of the CDR3 is 15 residues. V was shortened by 7 bases and J by 1 base, with 17 bases between the two germline ends. Germline values: CDR1 SEHNR, CDR2 FQNEAQ (reference sequence). CDR3 sequence (DNA): TGTGCCAGCACCCTAGGGGGGGGCGTATCCTACGAGCAGTACTTC. Its protein product is CASTLGGGVSYEQYF.

The gene calls are TRBV9 and TRBJ2-7, with D perhaps TRBD2 (5 bases). CDR3 length equals 12 residues. CDR1 and CDR2 (germline): SGDLS, YYNGEE. V was cut by 3 bases and J by 5 bases, with 9 bases left in between. CDR3 loop: CASSGTSDEQYF. The CDR3 bases are TGTGCCAGCAGCGGAACTAGTGACGAGCAGTACTTC. Variable domain in full (rest from reference TRBV9 and TRBJ2-7): DSGVTQTPKHLITATGQRVTLRCSPRSGDLSVYWYQQSLDQGLQFLIQYYNGEERAKGNILERFSAQQFPDLHSELNLSSLELGDSALYFCASSGTSDEQYFGPGTRLTVT.

The chain couples TRBV7-9 to TRBJ1-3, with a possible D match to TRBD1 (5 bases). The CDR3 has 11 residues. In germline, CDR1 is SEHNR, CDR2 FQNEAQ (reference sequence). V gave up 11 bases and J gave up 6 bases, with 11 bases separating them. CDR3 protein: CADAGENTIYF. The CDR3 region has the DNA TGTGCCGATGCGGGGGAAAACACCATATATTTT.

This rearrangement joins TRBV6-5 to TRBJ1-1; TRBD1 matches at 8 bases. The CDR3 spans 14 residues. Germline lookup yields CDR1 MNHEY and CDR2 SVGAGI. V gave up 4 bases and J gave up 1 base; unmatched junction bases: 2. The CDR3 nucleotides read TGTGCCAGCAGTTTCCAGGGGGCGAACACTGAAGCTTTCTTT. Its translation: CASSFQGANTEAFF.

This chain links TRBV6-5 with TRBJ1-1, with a possible D match to TRBD1 (5 bases). V was pared by 6 bases and J by 11 bases, with 13 bases between. The CDR3 length is 11 residues. Germline V CDR1 and CDR2: MNHEY, SVGAGI. In DNA form, the CDR3 reads TGTGCCAGCAGGCTGGGACTAGTTGCTTTCTTT. It is translated as CASRLGLVAFF.

The chain couples TRBV18 to TRBJ2-2; 8 bases map to TRBD1. The trim removed 5 bases at V and 4 bases at J, leaving 9 bases unmatched. Per the germline V gene, CDR1 is KGHSH and CDR2 is LQKENI. The CDR3 has 16 residues. CDR3 DNA: TGTGCCAGCTCATTTCAGGGGGCGCAGGTCACCGGGGAGCTGTTTTTT. Translated, it gives CASSFQGAQVTGELFF.